A selection of T cell receptor beta chains follows, all from one sample in a study of cytomegalovirus exposure and HLA in healthy donors. Generated by immunoSEQ multiplex PCR, the TCRdb table keeps only in-frame clones and is missing some. The table includes about 160,000 clones, 75% to 85% detected once. Material: PBMCs. The receptors originated from a man between 45 and 60 years old in good health and CMV-seropositive. The CDR3 runs from the conserved cysteine through the conserved F or W. D genes are given only for firm matches. Not every row has a clone size; where given, it reads once, few, many or a size class.

clone size	D gene	V gene	J gene	CDR3 DNA	CDR3 protein
.	.	TRBV21-1	TRBJ2-6	TGTGCCAGCAGCAAAGTGCAGCGATACGACTCTGGGGCCAACGTCCTGACTTTC	CASSKVQRYDSGANVLTF
.	TRBD1	TRBV4-3	TRBJ1-2	TGCGCCAGCAGCCACACAACCGCCGGGACAGGGGGTGGCTACACCTTC	CASSHTTAGTGGGYTF
.	.	TRBV7-3	TRBJ2-1	TGTGCCAGCAGCTTAGGGGCGAACAATGAGCAGTTCTTC	CASSLGANNEQFF
.	TRBD2	TRBV7-3	TRBJ2-1	TGTGCCAGCAGCTTACGAGTCTCGGCGGGCGGGGGGAAGGGCTCCTACAATGAGCAGTTCTTC	CASSLRVSAGGGKGSYNEQFF
.	.	TRBV2	TRBJ1-6	TGTGCCAGCAGCCCTTTCTCCTATAATTCACCCCTCCACTTT	CASSPFSYNSPLHF
once	TRBD1	TRBV18	TRBJ2-1	TGTGCCAGCTCACCAATGGACAGGGGGCGTTGGAATGAGCAGTTCTTC	CASSPMDRGRWNEQFF
.	.	TRBV28	TRBJ2-2	TGTGCCAGCAGATCAGCAGGGTTCGCGAACACCGGGGAGCTGTTTTTT	CASRSAGFANTGELFF
.	TRBD1	TRBV11-2	TRBJ2-5	TGTGCCAGCAGCTTAGATAGTCGACAGGGGCCCCTCGCCGAGACCCAGTACTTC	CASSLDSRQGPLAETQYF
.	.	TRBV7-2	TRBJ2-2	TGTGCCAGCAGCTTAGCGCTGGGGCGCAACACCGGGGAGCTGTTTTTT	CASSLALGRNTGELFF
.	.	TRBV5-3	TRBJ2-7	TGTGCCAGGGGAGGACTTTTCGAGCAGTACTTC	CARGGLFEQYF
.	.	TRBV9	TRBJ2-5	TGTGCCAGCAGCGTAGGAGTCTCACAAGAGACCCAGTACTTC	CASSVGVSQETQYF
few	TRBD1	TRBV6-1	TRBJ1-2	TGTGCCAGCAGTAGGGACAGGTCCTCGGGCTACACCTTC	CASSRDRSSGYTF
.	TRBD2	TRBV7-9	TRBJ2-7	TGTGCCAGCAGCACCACGGGGGGGGGCGACGAGCAGTACTTC	CASSTTGGGDEQYF
.	.	TRBV10-1	TRBJ1-2	TGCGCCAGCAGTGAGTCCAGGGGTAGGCCCTTC	CASSESRGRPF
.	.	TRBV5-1	TRBJ1-3	TGCGCCAGCAGCTTGGAATTGAGGGAGGACACCATATATTTT	CASSLELREDTIYF
.	.	TRBV2	TRBJ1-1	TGTGCCAGCAGCACGGGACTGACGAACACTGAAGCTTTCTTT	CASSTGLTNTEAFF
.	.	TRBV6-5	TRBJ2-7	TGTGCCAGCAGTTACTTCGGGACACCCTACGAGCAGTACTTC	CASSYFGTPYEQYF
.	TRBD2	TRBV7-2	TRBJ2-2	TGTGCCAGCAGCTTTGAGGGACTAGCAAGCACCGGGGAGCTGTTTTTT	CASSFEGLASTGELFF
once	.	TRBV7-9	TRBJ1-2	TGTGCCAGCAGCTCACGTCAGGGCCCCAGCTATGGCTACACCTTC	CASSSRQGPSYGYTF
.	TRBD2	TRBV27	TRBJ2-5	TGTGCCAGCAGTTGGGCTAGCGGACACAGGGAGACCCAGTACTTC	CASSWASGHRETQYF
.	.	TRBV30	TRBJ2-2	TGTGCCTGGAGTGTTACACTAGGGGGCGGGGAGCTGTTTTTT	CAWSVTLGGGELFF
.	TRBD1	TRBV27	TRBJ2-6	TGTGCCAGCAGTTTACTCCGGGACAGGGGAACTGGGGCCAACGTCCTGACTTTC	CASSLLRDRGTGANVLTF
.	TRBD2	TRBV5-4	TRBJ2-1	TGTGCCAGCAGCCAGGGACTAGCGGGGGGGCGGAGCTCCTACAATGAGCAGTTCTTC	CASSQGLAGGRSSYNEQFF
.	.	TRBV15	TRBJ2-4	TGTGCCACCAGCAGTCCCACAACAGCCAAAAACATTCAGTACTTC	CATSSPTTAKNIQYF
.	.	TRBV10-3	TRBJ2-1	TGTGCCATCAGTGAGTCGATTGGTTTCCGCGGGAACAATGAGCAGTTCTTC	CAISESIGFRGNNEQFF
.	.	TRBV7-9	TRBJ2-7	TGTGCCAGCAGCCGGACAGTTCACGAGCAGTACTTC	CASSRTVHEQYF
.	TRBD1	TRBV5-4	TRBJ2-6	TGTGCCAGCAGCCTGAACAGGGGGCGCGGGGCCAACGTCCTGACTTTC	CASSLNRGRGANVLTF
.	.	TRBV13	TRBJ2-7	TGTGCCAGCAGCTTAGAAGGGGCCCAGTACTTC	CASSLEGAQYF
.	.	TRBV27	TRBJ2-3	TGTGCCAGCAGCCCCGGGACTCCTCTCCATACACAGTATTTT	CASSPGTPLHTQYF
few	TRBD1	TRBV9	TRBJ2-7	TGTGCCAGCAGCGTAGCACAGGGGGCCGGCGAGCAGTACTTC	CASSVAQGAGEQYF
.	.	TRBV18	TRBJ1-2	TGTGCCAGCTCATCGTCCGGTTCAGGGTCTGACTATGGCTACACCTTC	CASSSSGSGSDYGYTF
.	TRBD1	TRBV4-1	TRBJ2-1	TGCGCCAGCAGCCAAGATAGGGGGCAGTGGAATGAGCAGTTCTTC	CASSQDRGQWNEQFF
.	.	TRBV19	TRBJ2-5	TGTGCCAGTAGTGCCACGACAGGAGACTCCCGGGAGACCCAGTACTTC	CASSATTGDSRETQYF
once	.	TRBV7-2	TRBJ2-1	TGTGCCAGCAGCTTAGGGGTTAGCGGCGCAGTTGAGCAGTTCTTC	CASSLGVSGAVEQFF
once	TRBD2	TRBV30	TRBJ2-5	TGTGCCTGGAGTCACGGGACTAAAGAGACCCAGTACTTC	CAWSHGTKETQYF
.	.	TRBV5-1	TRBJ1-1	TGCGCCAGCAGCGAGGAACGTAACACTGAAGCTTTCTTT	CASSEERNTEAFF
.	TRBD1	TRBV19	TRBJ1-4	TGTGCCAGTAGAGGGACAGGGGGCGATGAAAAACTGTTTTTT	CASRGTGGDEKLFF
.	TRBD2	TRBV5-8	TRBJ2-7	TGTGCCAGCAGCACCACTAGCGGGGGGACCATCGTCTACGAGCAGTACTTC	CASSTTSGGTIVYEQYF
.	.	TRBV7-9	TRBJ2-5	TGTGCCAGCAGCTTAGACGGCAGGGGTGAGACCCAGTACTTC	CASSLDGRGETQYF
few	TRBD1	TRBV7-2	TRBJ2-3	TGTGCCAGCAGCTTAGCAGGGGGCGACACAGATACGCAGTATTTT	CASSLAGGDTDTQYF
.	.	TRBV19	TRBJ1-4	TGTGCCAGTAGCGACTCAGGGGCAACTAATGAAAAACTGTTTTTT	CASSDSGATNEKLFF
.	TRBD1	TRBV6-6	TRBJ1-5	TGTGCCAGCAGTCCTACCGACAGGGGAGATCAGCCCCAGCATTTT	CASSPTDRGDQPQHF
few	TRBD2	TRBV4-2	TRBJ2-7	TGTGCCAGCAGCCAAGGGGGGGGACTAGCGGGAGTTTCCCACGAGCAGTACTTC	CASSQGGGLAGVSHEQYF
few	.	TRBV6-1	TRBJ1-5	TGTGCCAGCAGTGAAGCCCTTCGCGGGCTTCAGCCCCAGCATTTT	CASSEALRGLQPQHF
.	.	TRBV5-6	TRBJ1-2	TGTGCCAGCAGCTTGGGAGGACAGAATTATAACTATGGCTACACCTTC	CASSLGGQNYNYGYTF
.	.	TRBV10-2	TRBJ1-5	TGCGCCAGCAGTGAGTCGCAGGGGTTACAGCCCCAGCATTTT	CASSESQGLQPQHF
.	.	TRBV30	TRBJ2-7	TGTGCCTGGGAGCCGGGCCAGGGAGAGCAGTACTTC	CAWEPGQGEQYF
.	.	TRBV29-1	TRBJ2-7	TGCAGCGTTGAACAACACCCCTACGAGCAGTACTTC	CSVEQHPYEQYF
.	TRBD1	TRBV9	TRBJ1-2	TGTGCCAGCAGCGGGGACAGTTGGTATGGCTACACCTTC	CASSGDSWYGYTF
.	TRBD1	TRBV5-1	TRBJ2-7	TGCGCCAGCAGCTTAACGACAGGGTCCCCTTACGAGCAGTACTTC	CASSLTTGSPYEQYF
.	TRBD2	TRBV7-9	TRBJ2-1	TGTGCCAGCAGCGTGGGGACTAGCCGGGGGTTGGGGAATGAGCAGTTCTTC	CASSVGTSRGLGNEQFF
.	.	TRBV5-1	TRBJ2-3	TGCGCCAGCAGCTTGGCCCAAGCCGCCGGGGTCGATACGCAGTATTTT	CASSLAQAAGVDTQYF
.	TRBD2	TRBV4-1	TRBJ2-3	TGCGCCAGCAGCCGTCTAGCGGGAAGTACAGATACGCAGTATTTT	CASSRLAGSTDTQYF
.	.	TRBV19	TRBJ2-1	TGTGCCAGTAGTATTTCTGTGGACTCTCCCAATGAGCAGTTCTTC	CASSISVDSPNEQFF
.	TRBD1	TRBV11-1	TRBJ1-2	TGTGCCAGCAGCTATCCAGTGACAGGGGGCTTCTCCTATGGCTACACCTTC	CASSYPVTGGFSYGYTF
.	TRBD1	TRBV4-1	TRBJ1-1	TGCGCCAGCAGCCAAGGGCGGGACAGCTTGAACACTGAAGCTTTCTTT	CASSQGRDSLNTEAFF
.	TRBD1	TRBV19	TRBJ2-3	TGTGCCAGTAGTTCTATGACAGGGGGCCTGTCAGATACGCAGTATTTT	CASSSMTGGLSDTQYF